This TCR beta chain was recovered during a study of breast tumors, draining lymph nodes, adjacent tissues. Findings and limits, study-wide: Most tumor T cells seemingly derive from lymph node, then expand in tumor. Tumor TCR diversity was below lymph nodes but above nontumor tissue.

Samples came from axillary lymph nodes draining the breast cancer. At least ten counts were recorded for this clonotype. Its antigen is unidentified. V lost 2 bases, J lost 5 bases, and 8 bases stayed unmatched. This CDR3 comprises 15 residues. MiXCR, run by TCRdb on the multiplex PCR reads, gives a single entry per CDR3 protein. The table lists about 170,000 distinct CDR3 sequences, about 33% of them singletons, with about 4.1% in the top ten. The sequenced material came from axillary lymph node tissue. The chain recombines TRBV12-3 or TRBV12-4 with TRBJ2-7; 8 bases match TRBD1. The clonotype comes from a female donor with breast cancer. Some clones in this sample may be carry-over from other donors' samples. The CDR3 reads CASSLSGQGVHEQYF. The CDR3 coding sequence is TGTGCCAGCAGTTTATCCGGACAGGGAGTGCACGAGCAGTACTTC.